The clone carrying this T cell receptor (beta chain) was detected ten times or more. This record comes from a study of T cells in Graves' hyperthyroidism and ophthalmopathy. There were TCR beta CDR3 regions amplified from RNA transcripts. The HTBI set primed first-round TCR CDR3 RT-PCR. TCRdb analysed the multiplex PCR reads with MiXCR anew, one entry per CDR3 protein. This sample has around 340,000 distinct CDR3 sequences, with about a sixth found just once. The TCR comes from a woman in her thirties with Graves' hyperthyroidism that later progressed to Graves' ophthalmopathy. The specimen sequenced was blood.

CDR3 bases: TGTGCCTGGAGTGCCCTTAGGGAGACCCAGTACTTC. Amino acid sequence: CAWSALRETQYF. The genes are TRBV30 and TRBJ2-5; unclear D gene. The V end lost 1 base, the J end lost 5 bases, and 8 bases lay between the germline ends. CDR3 size: 12 residues. From germline, CDR1 is GTSNPN and CDR2 SVGIG (reference sequence).